The source of this T cell receptor beta chain is a study of control samples from healthy donors and cancer patients. The CDR3 has 16 amino acids. Germline V gene sequence: CDR1 SGHTA, CDR2 FQGNSA. J gave up 3 bases and V 4 bases, and 10 bases lay outside the gene matches. Generated by immunoSEQ multiplex PCR, the TCRdb table keeps only in-frame clones and is missing some. The repertoire holds some 120,000 clones, with around 87% as singletons. This clone was detected only a few times. This chain joins TRBV7-2 and TRBJ2-3; 7 positions match TRBD1. The material sequenced was blood. The clonotype comes from a man in his 60s in good health. The CDR3 sequence is CASSSVRGMGTDTQYF. CDR3 nucleotides: TGTGCCAGCAGCTCCGTCAGGGGGATGGGTACAGATACGCAGTATTTT.